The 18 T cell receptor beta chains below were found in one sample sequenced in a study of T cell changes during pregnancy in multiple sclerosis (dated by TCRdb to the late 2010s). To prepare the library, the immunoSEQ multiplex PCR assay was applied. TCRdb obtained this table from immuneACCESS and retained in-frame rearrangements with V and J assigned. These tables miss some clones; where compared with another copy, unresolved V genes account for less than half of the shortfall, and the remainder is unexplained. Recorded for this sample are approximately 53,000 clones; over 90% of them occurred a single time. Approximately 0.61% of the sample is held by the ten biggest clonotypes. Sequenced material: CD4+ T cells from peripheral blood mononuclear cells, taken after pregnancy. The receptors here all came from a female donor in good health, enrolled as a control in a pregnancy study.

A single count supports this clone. CDR3 nucleotide sequence: TGCGCCAGCAGCTTGGAGGGCGGGCCCAACCACTCTGAAGCTTTCTTT. Its protein product is CASSLEGGPNHSEAFF. This chain connects TRBV5-1 to TRBJ1-1; D is uncertain. The CDR3 has 16 amino acids. Germline V gene data show CDR1 as SGHRS and CDR2 as YFSETQ. Trimming shortened V by 0 bases and J by 6 bases, and 18 bases separated the two germline ends. The complete variable domain, with remaining parts taken from reference TRBV5-1 and TRBJ1-1, reads KAGVTQTPRYLIKTRGQQVTLSCSPISGHRSVSWYQQTPGQGLQFLFEYFSETQRNKGNFPGRFSGRQFSNSRSEMNVSTLELGDSALYLCASSLEGGPNHSEAFFGQGTRLTVV.

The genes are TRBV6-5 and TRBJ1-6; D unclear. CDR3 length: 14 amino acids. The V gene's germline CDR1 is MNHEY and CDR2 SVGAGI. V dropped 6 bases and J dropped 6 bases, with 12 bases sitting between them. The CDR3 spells CASSRAGINSPLHF. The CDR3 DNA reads TGTGCCAGCAGCCGTGCCGGGATTAATTCACCCCTCCACTTT.

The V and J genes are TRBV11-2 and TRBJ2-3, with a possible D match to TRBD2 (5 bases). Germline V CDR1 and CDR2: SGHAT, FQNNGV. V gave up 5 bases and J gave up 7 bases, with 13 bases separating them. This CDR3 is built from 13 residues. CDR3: CASSPPSGNTQYF. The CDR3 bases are TGTGCCAGCAGCCCCCCATCCGGGAATACGCAGTATTTT.

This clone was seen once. The CDR3 sequence: CASSRDSYTSEQFF. CDR3 in DNA: TGTGCCAGCAGCCGGGACAGTTACACTTCTGAGCAGTTCTTC. The genes are TRBV5-4 and TRBJ2-1; TRBD1 aligns across 7 bases. With V trimmed by 4 bases and J by 9 bases, 10 bases remained unmatched. This CDR3 comprises 14 residues. Germline CDR1 SGHNT, CDR2 YYREEE (reference sequence).

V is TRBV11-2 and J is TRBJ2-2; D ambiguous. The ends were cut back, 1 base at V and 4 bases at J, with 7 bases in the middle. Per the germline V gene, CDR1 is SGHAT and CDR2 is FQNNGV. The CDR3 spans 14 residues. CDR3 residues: CASSLGVFTGELFF. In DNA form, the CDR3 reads TGTGCCAGCAGCTTAGGAGTGTTCACCGGGGAGCTGTTTTTT.

The CDR3 sequence is CAYSTGTLGETQYF. The CDR3 DNA reads as TGTGCCTACTCGACCGGGACACTCGGAGAGACCCAGTACTTC. The chain has TRBV5-4 and TRBJ2-5; D is perhaps TRBD1 (6 bases). Between the trimmed V and J ends, which lost 10 bases and 4 bases, there was a span of 20 bases. Germline CDR1 reads SGHNT; CDR2 reads YYREEE (reference sequence). The CDR3 has 14 residues. Complete variable domain (other parts from reference TRBV5-4 and TRBJ2-5): ETGVTQSPTHLIKTRGQQVTLRCSSQSGHNTVSWYQQALGQGPQFIFQYYREEENGRGNFPPRFSGLQFPNYSSELNVNALELDDSALYLCAYSTGTLGETQYFGPGTRLLVL.

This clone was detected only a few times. The CDR3 nucleotides are TGTGCCAGCAGTGAAGGCGCCATTACGTACGAGCAGTACTTC. This encodes CASSEGAITYEQYF. This chain links TRBV6-1 with TRBJ2-7; D is uncertain. Trimming cost V 1 base and J 4 bases, with 11 bases left between them. This CDR3 is 14 amino acids long. Germline values: CDR1 MNHNS, CDR2 SASEGT.

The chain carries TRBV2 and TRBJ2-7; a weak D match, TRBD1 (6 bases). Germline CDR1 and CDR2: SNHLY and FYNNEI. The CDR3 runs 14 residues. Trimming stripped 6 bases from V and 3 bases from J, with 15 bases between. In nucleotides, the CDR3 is TGTGCCAGCAGCCCGAGAACAGGGTACTACGAGCAGTACTTC. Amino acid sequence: CASSPRTGYYEQYF.

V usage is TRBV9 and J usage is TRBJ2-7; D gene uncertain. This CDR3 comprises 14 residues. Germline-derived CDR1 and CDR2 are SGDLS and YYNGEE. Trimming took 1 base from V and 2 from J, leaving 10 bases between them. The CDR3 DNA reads TGTGCCAGCAGCGTAACAGCTAAGGCCTACGAGCAGTACTTC. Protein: CASSVTAKAYEQYF.

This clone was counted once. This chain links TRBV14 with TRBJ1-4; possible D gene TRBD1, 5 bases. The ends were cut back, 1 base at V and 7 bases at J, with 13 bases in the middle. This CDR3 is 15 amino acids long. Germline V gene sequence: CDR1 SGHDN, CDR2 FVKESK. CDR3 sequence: CASSQVLGVREKLFF. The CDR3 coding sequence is TGTGCCAGCAGCCAAGTGCTAGGGGTGCGTGAAAAACTGTTTTTT. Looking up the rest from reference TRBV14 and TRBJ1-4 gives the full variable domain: EAGVTQFPSHSVIEKGQTVTLRCDPISGHDNLYWYRRVMGKEIKFLLHFVKESKQDESGMPNNRFLAERTGGTYSTLKVQPAELEDSGVYFCASSQVLGVREKLFFGSGTQLSVL.

The chain's CDR3 is CASRNRGQSLRGYTF. The CDR3, as DNA: TGTGCCAGCAGGAACAGGGGGCAGAGTCTAAGGGGCTACACCTTC. J is TRBJ1-2 and V is TRBV28; TRBD1 matches 9 bases. The CDR3 totals 15 residues. V shed 6 bases, J shed 8 bases, and the junction held 13 bases outside the gene matches. Germline V CDR1 and CDR2: MDHEN, SYDVKM.

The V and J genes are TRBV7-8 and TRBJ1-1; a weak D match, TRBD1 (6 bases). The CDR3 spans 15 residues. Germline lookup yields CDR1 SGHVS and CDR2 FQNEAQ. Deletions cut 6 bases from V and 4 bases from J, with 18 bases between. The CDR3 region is CASRIGWGPGTEAFF. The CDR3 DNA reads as TGTGCCAGCAGGATAGGGTGGGGGCCGGGCACTGAAGCTTTCTTT.

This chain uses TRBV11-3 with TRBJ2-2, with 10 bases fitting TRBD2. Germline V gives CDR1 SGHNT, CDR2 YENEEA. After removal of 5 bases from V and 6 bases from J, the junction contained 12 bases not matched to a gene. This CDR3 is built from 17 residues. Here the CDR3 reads CASSEIAGGGGAGELFF. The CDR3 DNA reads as TGTGCCAGCAGCGAGATAGCGGGAGGAGGTGGGGCCGGGGAGCTGTTTTTT.

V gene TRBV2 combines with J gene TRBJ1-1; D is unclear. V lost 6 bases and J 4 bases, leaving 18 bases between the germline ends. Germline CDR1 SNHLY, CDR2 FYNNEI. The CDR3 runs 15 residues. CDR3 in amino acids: CASRRGISVTTEAFF. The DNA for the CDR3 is TGTGCCAGCAGACGGGGTATCTCGGTGACCACTGAAGCTTTCTTT.

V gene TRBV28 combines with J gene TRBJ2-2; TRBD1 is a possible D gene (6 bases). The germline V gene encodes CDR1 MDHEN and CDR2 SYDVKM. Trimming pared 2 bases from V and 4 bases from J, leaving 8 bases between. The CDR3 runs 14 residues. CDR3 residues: CASSLQGRTGELFF. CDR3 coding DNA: TGTGCCAGCAGTTTACAGGGGCGCACCGGGGAGCTGTTTTTT.

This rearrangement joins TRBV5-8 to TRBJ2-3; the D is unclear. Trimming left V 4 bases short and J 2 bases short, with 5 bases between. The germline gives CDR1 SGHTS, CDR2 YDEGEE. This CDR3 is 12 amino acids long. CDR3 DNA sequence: TGTGCCAGCAGCAGCTACACAGATACGCAGTATTTT. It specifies CASSSYTDTQYF.

CDR3 region: CASSPGTATNEKLFF. The CDR3 region has the DNA TGTGCCAGTAGTCCCGGGACAGCAACTAATGAAAAACTGTTTTTT. This sequence joins TRBV19 and TRBJ1-4; TRBD1 matches 7 bases. J lost 0 bases, V lost 5 bases, and 3 bases had no gene match. The CDR3 runs to 15 residues. Germline values: CDR1 LNHDA, CDR2 SQIVND (reference sequence).

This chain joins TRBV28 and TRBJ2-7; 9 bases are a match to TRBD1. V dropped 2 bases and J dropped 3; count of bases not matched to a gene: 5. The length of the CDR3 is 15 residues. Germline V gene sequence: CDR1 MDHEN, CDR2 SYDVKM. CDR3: CASSLPGTGSYEQYF. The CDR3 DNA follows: TGTGCCAGCAGTTTACCCGGGACAGGGAGCTACGAGCAGTACTTC.